The 19 T cell receptor beta chains reported below all come from one sample, sequenced in a study of blood T cell repertoires in COVID-19. Clones were sequenced by immunoSEQ multiplex PCR, and TCRdb holds only the in-frame ones, with some missing. The table records around 210,000 clones, 85% of them present only once. Sequencing used peripheral blood. All receptors come from a man in his fifties or sixties with COVID-19, enrolled during active disease.

The chain links TRBV9 to TRBJ2-7; D possibly corresponds to TRBD1 (5 bases). The CDR3 runs to 15 residues. Germline loops: CDR1 SGDLS, CDR2 YYNGEE. The V gene lost 0 bases and the J gene lost 3 bases, with 13 bases spanning the gap. The CDR3 reads CASSVGYRLSYEQYF. CDR3 DNA: TGTGCCAGCAGCGTAGGTTACAGGCTAAGCTACGAGCAGTACTTC. The complete variable domain, with remaining parts taken from reference TRBV9 and TRBJ2-7, reads DSGVTQTPKHLITATGQRVTLRCSPRSGDLSVYWYQQSLDQGLQFLIQYYNGEERAKGNILERFSAQQFPDLHSELNLSSLELGDSALYFCASSVGYRLSYEQYFGPGTRLTVT.

The rearrangement joins TRBV6-6 to TRBJ2-3; 12 nucleotides match TRBD2. J was trimmed by 4 bases and V by 7 bases; bases with no gene match: 6. The CDR3 extends over 15 amino acids. The V gene's germline CDR1 is MNHNY and CDR2 SVGAGI (reference sequence). CDR3 sequence (DNA): TGTGCCAGCACTTCTAGCGGGGGGGCCTCAGATACGCAGTATTTT. It is translated as CASTSSGGASDTQYF.

This chain connects TRBV6-2 or TRBV6-3 to TRBJ2-3, with 7 bases identical to TRBD2. This CDR3 is built from 15 residues. The trim removed 5 bases at V and 0 bases at J, leaving 5 bases unmatched. Germline loops: CDR1 MNHEY, CDR2 SVGEGT. The CDR3, as DNA: TGTGCCAGCAGTCGGGGACTATCTAGCACAGATACGCAGTATTTT. Residues: CASSRGLSSTDTQYF.

This clone came up a few times. This chain joins TRBV27 and TRBJ2-7; TRBD2 aligns across 9 bases. Germline CDR1 and CDR2: MNHEY and SMNVEV (reference sequence). This CDR3 is built from 14 residues. Trimming cost V 8 bases and J 3 bases; bases outside gene matches: 8. The CDR3 DNA reads TGTGCCAGCTCGAAAAGCGGGGGGCACTACGAGCAGTACTTC. This codes for CASSKSGGHYEQYF.

This sequence joins TRBV30 and TRBJ2-3, with 9 bases aligning to TRBD2. The V gene's germline CDR1 is GTSNPN and CDR2 SVGIG (reference sequence). Unmatched junction bases numbered 12, after V lost 2 bases and J lost 6 bases. CDR3 length: 16 residues. CDR3 bases: TGTGCCTGGAGTAGAGGTTGGCTAGCGGGGTCGGATACGCAGTATTTT. Encoded protein: CAWSRGWLAGSDTQYF.

The rearrangement uses TRBV10-3 and TRBJ2-5; D is unresolved. Trimming shortened V by 3 bases and J by 5 bases, and 19 bases separated the two germline ends. The CDR3 has 16 amino acids. Germline V lookup: CDR1 ENHRY, CDR2 SYGVKD. The CDR3 protein is CAISDWATPGQETQYF. Here the CDR3 DNA reads TGTGCCATCAGTGACTGGGCAACGCCTGGCCAGGAGACCCAGTACTTC.

V is TRBV27 and J is TRBJ1-1; no firm D call. The CDR3 is 12 amino acids. The V gene lost 3 bases and the J gene lost 4 bases, with 6 bases spanning the gap. Germline loops: CDR1 MNHEY, CDR2 SMNVEV (reference sequence). CDR3 DNA sequence: TGTGCCAGCAGTTTTCCTCGCACTGAAGCTTTCTTT. This codes for CASSFPRTEAFF.

The genes are TRBV4-1 and TRBJ2-3; 7 bases align to TRBD2. The CDR3 totals 14 residues. Germline CDR1 reads MGHRA; CDR2 reads YSYEKL. V was clipped by 5 bases and J by 4 bases; unmatched bases: 6. The CDR3 sequence is CASSKLSGADTQYF. CDR3 in DNA: TGCGCCAGCAGCAAACTGAGCGGGGCAGATACGCAGTATTTT.

A single count supports this clone. The gene calls are TRBV5-5 and TRBJ2-7, with a possible D match to TRBD1 (6 bases). V was shortened by 5 bases and J by 5 bases, with 14 bases between the two germline ends. There are 13 residues in the CDR3. Germline V gives CDR1 SGHKS, CDR2 YYEKEE (reference sequence). In DNA, the CDR3 is TGTGCCAGCAGTTATCCAGGGGTCAACGAGCAGTACTTC. Translated, it gives CASSYPGVNEQYF. The variable domain in full, with the rest retrieved from reference TRBV5-5 and TRBJ2-7, is DAGVTQSPTHLIKTRGQQVTLRCSPISGHKSVSWYQQVLGQGPQFIFQYYEKEERGRGNFPDRFSARQFPNYSSELNVNALLLGDSALYLCASSYPGVNEQYFGPGTRLTVT.

This clone was picked up one time. This sequence joins TRBV14 and TRBJ1-6; D perhaps matches TRBD1 (5 bases). Germline-derived CDR1 and CDR2 are SGHDN and FVKESK. CDR3 length: 14 residues. V was clipped by 5 bases and J by 7 bases, with 12 bases between them. The chain's CDR3 is CASSTRGANSPLHF. The CDR3 DNA follows: TGTGCCAGCAGCACGCGTGGGGCGAATTCACCCCTCCACTTT.

This sequence joins TRBV7-2 and TRBJ2-7, with TRBD1 matching over 8 bases. CDR1 and CDR2 from the germline V gene are SGHTA and FQGNSA. The junction had 9 bases not matched to a gene; V was cut back by 3 bases and J by 5 bases. This CDR3 is 15 amino acids long. The CDR3, as DNA: TGTGCCAGCAGCTTTCAGGCAGGGGGCAGGGACGAGCAGTACTTC. Amino acids: CASSFQAGGRDEQYF.

V usage is TRBV18 and J usage is TRBJ2-2; 8 bases are shared with TRBD1. With V trimmed by 1 base and J by 3 bases, 7 bases remained unmatched. The germline V gene has CDR1 KGHSH and CDR2 LQKENI. The CDR3 extends over 17 amino acids. The CDR3 DNA sequence: TGTGCCAGCTCACCACTTACGGGACAGGTAGACACCGGGGAGCTGTTTTTT. As protein: CASSPLTGQVDTGELFF.

The gene calls are TRBV11-1 and TRBJ2-1, with D tentatively TRBD1 (6 bases). The CDR3 has 15 residues. Trimming removed 5 bases from V and 0 bases from J, with 11 bases in between. Germline loops: CDR1 SGHAT, CDR2 FQDESV (reference sequence). CDR3 nucleotide sequence: TGTGCCAGCAGCCCCCCACAGGGCTCCTACAATGAGCAGTTCTTC. Its translation is CASSPPQGSYNEQFF.

The V and J genes are TRBV5-1 and TRBJ1-2; 11 nucleotides agree with TRBD1. V trimming: 9 bases; J trimming: 7 bases; junction bases outside the gene matches: 11. The CDR3 contains 14 residues. Germline CDR1 is SGHRS and CDR2 is YFSETQ. CDR3 amino acids: CATGTDRGQGGYTF. DNA for the CDR3: TGCGCCACGGGTACGGACAGGGGGCAGGGTGGCTACACCTTC.

J is TRBJ2-5 and V is TRBV4-1; perhaps TRBD2 as D (6 bases). This CDR3 has 13 amino acids. V was pared by 0 bases and J by 9 bases, with 11 bases between. Per germline, CDR1 MGHRA and CDR2 YSYEKL. CDR3 sequence: CASSQDQREAQYF. The CDR3 nucleotides are TGCGCCAGCAGCCAAGATCAAAGGGAGGCCCAGTACTTC.

This chain joins TRBV3-1 (or the pseudogene TRBV3-2) and TRBJ2-1, with 10 bases aligning to TRBD1. Per the germline V gene, CDR1 is LGHDT and CDR2 is YNNKEL (reference sequence). J lost 4 bases, V lost 3 bases, and 3 bases had no gene match. This CDR3 is 15 amino acids long. CDR3 residues: CASSQGTGVYNEQFF. The CDR3 DNA reads TGTGCCAGCAGCCAGGGGACAGGGGTTTACAATGAGCAGTTCTTC.

The chain couples TRBV19 to TRBJ1-2; tentatively, D is TRBD1 (6 bases). Trimming took 5 bases from V and 0 from J, leaving 13 bases between them. The CDR3 has 15 residues. Per germline, CDR1 LNHDA and CDR2 SQIVND (reference sequence). The CDR3 here is CASSARQAANYGYTF. DNA for the CDR3: TGTGCCAGTAGTGCCCGACAGGCCGCTAACTATGGCTACACCTTC.

This clone was detected a few times. CDR3 coding DNA: TGTGCCAGCAGCCCCCCTATCGGGGGGATAGATACGCAGTATTTT. Protein product: CASSPPIGGIDTQYF. This sequence joins TRBV3-1 (or the pseudogene TRBV3-2) and TRBJ2-3; TRBD2 matches 7 bases. V dropped 4 bases and J dropped 5; count of bases not matched to a gene: 9. Per the germline V gene, CDR1 is LGHDT and CDR2 is YNNKEL (reference sequence). The CDR3 consists of 15 residues.

This clone was counted a few times. CDR3 coding DNA: TGTGCCAGCAGCCAACAGGGGGCGATTAATTCACCCCTCCACTTT. Translation gives CASSQQGAINSPLHF. The gene calls are TRBV27 and TRBJ1-6, with 9 bases fitting TRBD1. The CDR3 is 15 amino acids. The V segment lost 6 bases and the J segment 6 bases; nucleotides outside the gene matches: 6. Germline V gives CDR1 MNHEY, CDR2 SMNVEV (reference sequence).